One and the same sample provided the 7 T cell receptor beta chains below, sequenced in a study of blood T cell repertoires in COVID-19. This table comes from immunoSEQ multiplex PCR, and its TCRdb copy is limited to in-frame clones, with some not included. The sample lists approximately 300,000 clones, roughly 84% seen once, with 1% in the top ten. Sequenced input: peripheral blood. The receptors shown here come from a man between 50 and 59 years old with active or convalescent COVID-19.

In this sample, this clone turned up once. The sample holds other DNA sequences that translate to the same CDR3. The chain joins TRBV28 to TRBJ2-7; 7 bases are shared with TRBD1. The ends lost 6 bases at V and 0 bases at J; junction bases unmatched: 2. The CDR3 covers 13 residues. CDR1 is MDHEN and CDR2 is SYDVKM in the germline V gene. The CDR3 sequence: CASRGTASYEQYF. For the CDR3, the DNA is TGTGCCAGCAGAGGGACAGCCTCCTACGAGCAGTACTTC.

The V gene is TRBV15, the J gene TRBJ1-1; D is uncertain. V gave up 3 bases and J gave up 1 base, with 9 bases separating them. CDR1 and CDR2 from the germline V gene are LNHNV and YYDKDF (reference sequence). The CDR3 extends over 14 amino acids. CDR3 loop: CATSSHTPNTEAFF. For the CDR3, the DNA is TGTGCCACCAGCAGTCACACGCCGAACACTGAAGCTTTCTTT.

J is TRBJ2-3 and V is TRBV3-1 (or the pseudogene TRBV3-2), with 12 bases fitting TRBD2. This CDR3 spans 18 amino acids. V dropped 4 bases and J dropped 1; count of bases not matched to a gene: 9. The germline V gene has CDR1 LGHDT and CDR2 YNNKEL (reference sequence). CDR3 amino acids: CASSRRASGGAGTDTQYF. The CDR3 DNA reads TGTGCCAGCAGCCGGAGGGCTAGCGGGGGGGCCGGCACAGATACGCAGTATTTT.

This clone appeared a single time. The rearrangement joins TRBV2 to TRBJ2-7; tentatively, D is TRBD2 (7 bases). CDR3 length equals 14 residues. V was trimmed by 6 bases and J by 0 bases, leaving 12 bases between them. Per germline, CDR1 SNHLY and CDR2 FYNNEI. In DNA, the CDR3 is TGTGCCAGCAGACGGGGGGCAAGCTCCTACGAGCAGTACTTC. This encodes CASRRGASSYEQYF.

The gene calls are TRBV9 and TRBJ2-3, with a weak D call TRBD1 (8 bases). The V gene's germline CDR1 is SGDLS and CDR2 YYNGEE. Trimming left V 4 bases short and J 3 bases short, with 15 bases between. This CDR3 contains 15 residues. CDR3 DNA sequence: TGTGCCAGCAGCCTACAGGGGGGGCGGACAGATACGCAGTATTTT. Protein product: CASSLQGGRTDTQYF.

A single count supports this clone. The J gene is TRBJ1-4, the V gene TRBV6-4; D uncertain. Trimming pared 4 bases from V and 0 bases from J, leaving 6 bases between. Germline V gene data show CDR1 as MRHNA and CDR2 as SNTAGT. This CDR3 has 14 amino acids. The CDR3 sequence is CASSVSATNEKLFF. CDR3 coding DNA: TGTGCCAGCAGTGTGTCGGCAACTAATGAAAAACTGTTTTTT.

This chain links TRBV4-1 with TRBJ1-6; D remains unclear. Germline V lookup: CDR1 MGHRA, CDR2 YSYEKL. Trimming took 3 bases from V and 0 from J, leaving 6 bases between them. The length of the CDR3 is 15 residues. The CDR3 nucleotides read TGCGCCAGCAGCCACGGAGGCTCCTATAATTCACCCCTCCACTTT. Residues: CASSHGGSYNSPLHF.